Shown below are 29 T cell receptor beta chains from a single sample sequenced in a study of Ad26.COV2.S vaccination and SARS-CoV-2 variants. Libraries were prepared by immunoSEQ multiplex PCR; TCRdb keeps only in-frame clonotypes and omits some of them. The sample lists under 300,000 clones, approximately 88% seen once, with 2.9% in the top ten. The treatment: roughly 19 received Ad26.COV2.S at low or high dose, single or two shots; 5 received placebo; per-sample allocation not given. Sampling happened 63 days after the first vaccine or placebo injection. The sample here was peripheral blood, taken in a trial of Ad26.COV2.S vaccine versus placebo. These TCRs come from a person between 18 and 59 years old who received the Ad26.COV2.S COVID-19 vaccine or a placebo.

The CDR3 reads CASSVEEGNYGYTF. Written as DNA, the CDR3 is TGTGCCAGCAGCGTAGAGGAGGGGAACTATGGCTACACCTTC. The chain combines TRBV9 with TRBJ1-2, with D possibly being TRBD1 (5 bases). V lost 0 bases, J lost 2 bases, and 8 bases lay in between. In germline, CDR1 is SGDLS, CDR2 YYNGEE. The CDR3 extends over 14 amino acids.

CDR3 sequence reads: CASSSGLAARSTDTQYF. CDR3 DNA: TGCGCCAGCAGCTCGGGACTAGCGGCCAGAAGCACAGATACGCAGTATTTT. The rearrangement links TRBV5-1 to TRBJ2-3, with TRBD2 identical over 11 bases. V shed 3 bases, J shed 0 bases, and the junction held 6 bases outside the gene matches. The CDR3 has 17 residues. Germline CDR1 is SGHRS and CDR2 is YFSETQ.

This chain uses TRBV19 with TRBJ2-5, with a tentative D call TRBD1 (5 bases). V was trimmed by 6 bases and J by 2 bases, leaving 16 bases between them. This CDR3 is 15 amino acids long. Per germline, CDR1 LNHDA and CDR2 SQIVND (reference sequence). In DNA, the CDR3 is TGTGCCAGTAGGACGACAGCCGGGTATCAAGAGACCCAGTACTTC. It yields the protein CASRTTAGYQETQYF. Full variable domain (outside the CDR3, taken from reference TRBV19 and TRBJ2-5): DGGITQSPKYLFRKEGQNVTLSCEQNLNHDAMYWYRQDPGQGLRLIYYSQIVNDFQKGDIAEGYSVSREKKESFPLTVTSAQKNPTAFYLCASRTTAGYQETQYFGPGTRLLVL.

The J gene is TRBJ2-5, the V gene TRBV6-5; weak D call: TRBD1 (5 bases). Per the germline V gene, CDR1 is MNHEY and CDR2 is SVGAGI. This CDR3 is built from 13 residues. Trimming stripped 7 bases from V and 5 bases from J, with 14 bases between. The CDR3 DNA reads TGTGCCAGCACCCAGGGAAAGCTGGAGACCCAGTACTTC. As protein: CASTQGKLETQYF.

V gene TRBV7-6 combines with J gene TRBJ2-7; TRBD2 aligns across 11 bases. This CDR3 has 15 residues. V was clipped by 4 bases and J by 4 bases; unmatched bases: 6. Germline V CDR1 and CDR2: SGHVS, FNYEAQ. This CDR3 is CASSSGLAAIYEQYV. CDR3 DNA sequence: TGTGCCAGCAGCTCGGGACTAGCGGCGATATACGAGCAGTACGTC.

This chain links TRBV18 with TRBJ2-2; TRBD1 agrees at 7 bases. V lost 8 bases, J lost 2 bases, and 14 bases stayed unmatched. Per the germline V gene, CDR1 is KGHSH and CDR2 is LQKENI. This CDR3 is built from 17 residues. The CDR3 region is CASIVYRGVRNTGELFF. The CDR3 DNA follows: TGTGCCAGCATCGTGTACAGGGGTGTTAGAAACACCGGGGAGCTGTTTTTT.

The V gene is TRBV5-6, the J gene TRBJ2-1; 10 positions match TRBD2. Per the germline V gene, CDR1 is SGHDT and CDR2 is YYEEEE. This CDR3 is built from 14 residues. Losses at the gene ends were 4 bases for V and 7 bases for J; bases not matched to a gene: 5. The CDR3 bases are TGTGCCAGCAGCCTAGCGGGAGTTCGGAATGAGCAGTTCTTC. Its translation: CASSLAGVRNEQFF.

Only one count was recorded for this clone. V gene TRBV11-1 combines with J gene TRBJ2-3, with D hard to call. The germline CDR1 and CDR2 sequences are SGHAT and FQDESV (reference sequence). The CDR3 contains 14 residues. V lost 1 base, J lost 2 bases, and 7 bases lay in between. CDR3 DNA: TGTGCCAGCAGCTTAGAGCAGGACACAGATACGCAGTATTTT. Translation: CASSLEQDTDTQYF. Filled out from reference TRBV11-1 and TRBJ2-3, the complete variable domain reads EAEVAQSPRYKITEKSQAVAFWCDPISGHATLYWYRQILGQGPELLVQFQDESVVDDSQLPKDRFSAERLKGVDSTLKIQPAELGDSAMYLCASSLEQDTDTQYFGPGTRLTVL.

As DNA, the CDR3 is TGTGCCTGGGGTAACGGGATTGGGGCCATTAATCCCTACGAGCAGTACTTC. Amino acid sequence: CAWGNGIGAINPYEQYF. The chain combines TRBV30 with TRBJ2-7, with D tentatively TRBD1 or TRBD2 (5 bases each). The V gene lost 5 bases and the J gene lost 2 bases, with 25 bases spanning the gap. Germline CDR1 and CDR2: GTSNPN and SVGIG (reference sequence). The CDR3 sequence is 17 residues long. Full variable domain (missing parts from reference TRBV30 and TRBJ2-7): SQTIHQWPATLVQPVGSPLSLECTVEGTSNPNLYWYRQAAGRGLQLLFYSVGIGQISSEVPQNLSASRPQDRQFILSSKKLLLSDSGFYLCAWGNGIGAINPYEQYFGPGTRLTVT.

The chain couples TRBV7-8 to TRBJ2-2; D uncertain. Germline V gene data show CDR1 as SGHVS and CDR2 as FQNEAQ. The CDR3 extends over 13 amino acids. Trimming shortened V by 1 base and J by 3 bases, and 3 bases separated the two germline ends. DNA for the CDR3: TGTGCCAGCAGCTTAGGATACACCGGGGAGCTGTTTTTT. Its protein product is CASSLGYTGELFF.

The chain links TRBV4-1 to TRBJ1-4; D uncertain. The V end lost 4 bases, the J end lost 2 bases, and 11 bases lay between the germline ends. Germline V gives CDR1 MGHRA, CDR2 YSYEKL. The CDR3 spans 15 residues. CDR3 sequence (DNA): TGCGCCAGCAGCCTTGCGGCGGTTACTAATGAAAAACTGTTTTTT. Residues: CASSLAAVTNEKLFF.

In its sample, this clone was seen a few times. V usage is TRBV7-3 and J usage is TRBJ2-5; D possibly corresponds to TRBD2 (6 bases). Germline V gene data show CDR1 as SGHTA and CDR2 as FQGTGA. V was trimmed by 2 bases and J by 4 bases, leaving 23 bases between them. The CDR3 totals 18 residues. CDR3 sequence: CASSLRPRRAGVSETQYF. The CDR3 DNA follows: TGTGCCAGCAGCTTACGGCCGCGGAGAGCGGGCGTCTCAGAGACCCAGTACTTC. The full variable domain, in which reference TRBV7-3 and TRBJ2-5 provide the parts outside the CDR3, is GAGVSQTPSNKVTEKGKYVELRCDPISGHTALYWYRQSLGQGPEFLIYFQGTGAADDSGLPNDRFFAVRPEGSVSTLKIQRTERGDSAVYLCASSLRPRRAGVSETQYFGPGTRLLVL.

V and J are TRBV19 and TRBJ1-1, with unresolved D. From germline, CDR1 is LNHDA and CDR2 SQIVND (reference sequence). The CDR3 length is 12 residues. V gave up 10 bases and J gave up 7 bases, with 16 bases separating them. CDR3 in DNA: TGTGCCACCCGCTTCGGTACGAATGAAGCTTTCTTT. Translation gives CATRFGTNEAFF.

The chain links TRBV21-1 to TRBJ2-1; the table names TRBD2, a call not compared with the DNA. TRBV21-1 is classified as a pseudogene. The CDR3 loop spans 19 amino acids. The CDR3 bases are TGTGCCAGCAGCACCAGCGGGAGGGCCCTCTTCAGCTCCTACAATGAGCAGTTCTTC. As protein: CASSTSGRALFSSYNEQFF.

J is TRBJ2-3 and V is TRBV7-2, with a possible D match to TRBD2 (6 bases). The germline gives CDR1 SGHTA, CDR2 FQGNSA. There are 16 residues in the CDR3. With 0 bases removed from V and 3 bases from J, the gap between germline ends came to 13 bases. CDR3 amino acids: CASSLARTAGTDTQYF. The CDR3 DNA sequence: TGTGCCAGCAGCTTAGCGCGAACTGCGGGGACAGATACGCAGTATTTT.

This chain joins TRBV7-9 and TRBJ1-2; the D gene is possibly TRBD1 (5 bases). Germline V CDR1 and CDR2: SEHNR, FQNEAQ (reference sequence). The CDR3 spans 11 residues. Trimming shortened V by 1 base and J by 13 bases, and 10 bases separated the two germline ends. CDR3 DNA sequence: TGTGCCAGCAGCTTAGGACAGCCCGGCACCTTC. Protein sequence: CASSLGQPGTF.

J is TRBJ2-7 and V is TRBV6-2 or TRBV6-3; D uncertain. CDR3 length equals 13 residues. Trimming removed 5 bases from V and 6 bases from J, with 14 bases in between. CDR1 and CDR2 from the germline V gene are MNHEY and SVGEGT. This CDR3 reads CASSPSEVGEQYV. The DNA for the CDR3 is TGTGCCAGCAGTCCGTCGGAAGTAGGCGAGCAGTACGTC.

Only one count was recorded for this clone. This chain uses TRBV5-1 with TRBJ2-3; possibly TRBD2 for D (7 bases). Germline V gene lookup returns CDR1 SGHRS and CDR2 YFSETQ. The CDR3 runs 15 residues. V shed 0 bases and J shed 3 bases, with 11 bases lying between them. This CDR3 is CASSLEGGRTDTQYF. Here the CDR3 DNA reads TGCGCCAGCAGCTTGGAGGGGGGGAGGACAGATACGCAGTATTTT.

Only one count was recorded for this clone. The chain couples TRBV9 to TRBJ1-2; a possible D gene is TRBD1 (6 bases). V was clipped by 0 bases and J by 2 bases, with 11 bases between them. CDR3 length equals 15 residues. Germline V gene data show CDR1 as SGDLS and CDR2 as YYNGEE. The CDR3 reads CASSVDGQYNYGYTF. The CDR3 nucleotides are TGTGCCAGCAGCGTAGATGGACAGTACAACTATGGCTACACCTTC.

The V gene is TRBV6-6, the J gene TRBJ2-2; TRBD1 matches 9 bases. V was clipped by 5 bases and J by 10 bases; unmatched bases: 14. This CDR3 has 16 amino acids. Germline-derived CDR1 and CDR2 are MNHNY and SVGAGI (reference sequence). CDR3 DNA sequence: TGTGCCAGCAGTCCCACCGGGACAGGGAAAAGCGTGGAGCTGTTTTTT. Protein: CASSPTGTGKSVELFF.

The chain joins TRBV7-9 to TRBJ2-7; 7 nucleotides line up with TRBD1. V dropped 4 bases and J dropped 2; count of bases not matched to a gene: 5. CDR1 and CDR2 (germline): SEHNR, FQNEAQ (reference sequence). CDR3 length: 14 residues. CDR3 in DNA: TGTGCCAGCAGCTCCCCCGGACAGGCCTACGAGCAGTACGTC. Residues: CASSSPGQAYEQYV.

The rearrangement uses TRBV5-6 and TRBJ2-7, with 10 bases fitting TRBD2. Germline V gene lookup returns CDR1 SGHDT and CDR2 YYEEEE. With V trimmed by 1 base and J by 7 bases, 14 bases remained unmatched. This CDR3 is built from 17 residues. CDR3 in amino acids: CASSLRLAGALSVEQYF. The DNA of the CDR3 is TGTGCCAGCAGCTTGCGGCTAGCGGGGGCTCTTTCTGTGGAGCAGTACTTC.

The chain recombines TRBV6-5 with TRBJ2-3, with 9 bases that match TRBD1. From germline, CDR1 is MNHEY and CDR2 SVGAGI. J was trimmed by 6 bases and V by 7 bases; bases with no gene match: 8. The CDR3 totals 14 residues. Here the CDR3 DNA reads TGTGCCAGCACCAAGGACAGGGGATCGGATACGCAGTATTTT. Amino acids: CASTKDRGSDTQYF.

As DNA, the CDR3 is TGTGCCAGCAGTTCGGACAGGGCTGGCTACACCTTC. The encoded protein is CASSSDRAGYTF. The V call is TRBV9, the J call TRBJ1-2, with 8 bases identical to TRBD1. V trimming: 5 bases; J trimming: 7 bases; junction bases outside the gene matches: 4. The CDR3 is 12 residues long. The germline V gene has CDR1 SGDLS and CDR2 YYNGEE. The entire variable domain, with the rest obtained from reference TRBV9 and TRBJ1-2, is as follows: DSGVTQTPKHLITATGQRVTLRCSPRSGDLSVYWYQQSLDQGLQFLIQYYNGEERAKGNILERFSAQQFPDLHSELNLSSLELGDSALYFCASSSDRAGYTFGSGTRLTVV.

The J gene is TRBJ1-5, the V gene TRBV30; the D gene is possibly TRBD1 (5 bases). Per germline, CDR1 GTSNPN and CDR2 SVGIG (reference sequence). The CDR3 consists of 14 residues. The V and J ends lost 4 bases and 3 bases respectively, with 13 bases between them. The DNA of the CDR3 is TGTGCCTGGACAGGGCCAAACATCAATCAGCCCCAGCATTTT. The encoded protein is CAWTGPNINQPQHF.

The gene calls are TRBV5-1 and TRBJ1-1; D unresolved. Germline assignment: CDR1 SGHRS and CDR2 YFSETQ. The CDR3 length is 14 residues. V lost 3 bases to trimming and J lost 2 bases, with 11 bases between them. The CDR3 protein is CASSSDGRNTEAFF. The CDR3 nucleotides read TGCGCCAGCAGCTCCGACGGCAGAAACACTGAAGCTTTCTTT.

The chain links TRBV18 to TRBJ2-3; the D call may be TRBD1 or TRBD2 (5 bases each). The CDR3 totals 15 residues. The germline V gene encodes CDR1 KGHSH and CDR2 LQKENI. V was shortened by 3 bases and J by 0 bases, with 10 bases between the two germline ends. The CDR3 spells CASSPAGTSTDTQYF. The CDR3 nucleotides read TGTGCCAGCTCACCGGCCGGGACCAGCACAGATACGCAGTATTTT.

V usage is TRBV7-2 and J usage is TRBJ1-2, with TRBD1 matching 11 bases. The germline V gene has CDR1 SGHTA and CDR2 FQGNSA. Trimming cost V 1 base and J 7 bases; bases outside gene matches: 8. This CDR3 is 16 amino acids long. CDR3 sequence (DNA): TGTGCCAGCAGCTTAGTTCGGACAGGGGGCGCAGGTGGCTACACCTTC. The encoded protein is CASSLVRTGGAGGYTF.

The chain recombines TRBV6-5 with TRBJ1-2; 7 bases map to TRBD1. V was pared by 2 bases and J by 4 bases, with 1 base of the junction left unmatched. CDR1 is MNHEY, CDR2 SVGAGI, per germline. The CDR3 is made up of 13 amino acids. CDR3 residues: CASSYGDSYGYTF. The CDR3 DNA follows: TGTGCCAGCAGTTACGGGGACAGCTATGGCTACACCTTC.